The source of this TCR beta chain is a study of CD8 T cells in Susac syndrome. Reverse transcription of roughly 0.5 to 1 ug RNA was carried out with random hexamers. MiXCR, applied by TCRdb to the immunoSEQ multiplex PCR reads, yields one record per CDR3 protein. The sample lists a few hundred thousand distinct CDR3 sequences; approximately 90% were seen once. The V end was cut by 3 bases, the J end by 4 bases, with 8 bases between. Germline values: CDR1 SEHNR, CDR2 FQNEAQ (reference sequence). The CDR3 totals 13 residues. The V gene is TRBV7-9, the J gene TRBJ2-3; D is unclear. The receptor comes from a human donor with multiple sclerosis. Sequencing was performed on CD8+ T cells from PBMCs. This CDR3 reads CASSFGGSDTQYF. The DNA for the CDR3 is TGTGCCAGCAGCTTCGGTGGGTCAGATACGCAGTATTTT.